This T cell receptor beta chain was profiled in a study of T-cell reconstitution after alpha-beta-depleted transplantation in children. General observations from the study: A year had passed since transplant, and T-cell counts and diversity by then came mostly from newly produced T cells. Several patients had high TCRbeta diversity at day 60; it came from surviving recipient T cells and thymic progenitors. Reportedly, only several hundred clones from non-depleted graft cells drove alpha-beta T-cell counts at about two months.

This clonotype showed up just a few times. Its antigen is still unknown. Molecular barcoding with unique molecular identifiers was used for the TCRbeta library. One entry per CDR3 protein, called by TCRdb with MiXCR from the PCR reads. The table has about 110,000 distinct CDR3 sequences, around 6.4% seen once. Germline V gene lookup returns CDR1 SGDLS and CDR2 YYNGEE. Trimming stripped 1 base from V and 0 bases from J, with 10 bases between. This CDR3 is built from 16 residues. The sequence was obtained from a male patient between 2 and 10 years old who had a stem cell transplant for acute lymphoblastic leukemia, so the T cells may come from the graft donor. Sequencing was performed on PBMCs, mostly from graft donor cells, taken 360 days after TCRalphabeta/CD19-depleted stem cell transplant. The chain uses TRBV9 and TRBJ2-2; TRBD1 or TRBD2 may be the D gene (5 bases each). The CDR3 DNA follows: TGTGCCAGCAGCGTATACGGGGACCCGAACACCGGGGAGCTGTTTTTT. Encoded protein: CASSVYGDPNTGELFF.